This T cell receptor beta chain was sequenced for a study of shared clonotypes between healthy human individuals. Study-wide results and caveats: Clonotype sharing among donors was thought likely to change with sequencing depth. Generation probabilities of non-shared clonotypes were lower (relative to those shared by all four donors).

Per the study methods: ImmunoSEQ gave junction-only sequences without quality scores, so filtering differed. Assay used: immunoSEQ multiplex PCR; TCRdb lists only in-frame clones, some missing. Clonal size and the V and J genes are those of that table, whereas D and trimming came from the DNA. Among over a million clones listed, roughly 96% were seen once. To note about this clone: Its antigen remains unknown.

CD4+ cell separation produced CD45RA+ naive and CD45RA-negative memory subsets. There are 13 residues in the CDR3. V shed 6 bases and J shed 3 bases, with 15 bases lying between them. Germline V gene sequence: CDR1 SQVTM, CDR2 ANQGSEA. This chain uses TRBV29-1 with TRBJ2-7, with TRBD2 as a possible D gene (6 bases). Source material: naive CD4+ T cells sorted from blood. Described subset: CD45RA+ positively selected. The sequence derives from a man aged 25-45 years in good health. The CDR3 sequence: CSVSGLLLYEQYF. The DNA of the CDR3 is TGCAGCGTGAGCGGGCTACTCCTCTACGAGCAGTACTTC.